One and the same sample provided the 4 T cell receptor beta chains below, sequenced in a study of shared clonotypes between healthy human individuals. Data came from immunoSEQ multiplex PCR; TCRdb stores just in-frame clones and leaves some out. The sample records 2 million to 2.5 million clones, 85% to 95% being singletons. Sequencing used naive CD4+ T cells from PBMCs. Subset denoted: CD45RA+ positively selected. These receptors were obtained from a man younger than 35 in good health. Some clones in this sample may be carry-over from other donors' samples.

The rearrangement joins TRBV18 to TRBJ2-7; D call uncertain. The V gene lost 2 bases and the J gene lost 0 bases, with 11 bases spanning the gap. There are 15 residues in the CDR3. Per germline, CDR1 KGHSH and CDR2 LQKENI. The DNA for the CDR3 is TGTGCCAGCTCACCAGACGGAACGAGCTCCTACGAGCAGTACTTC. Translated: CASSPDGTSSYEQYF. The entire variable domain, with the rest obtained from reference TRBV18 and TRBJ2-7, is as follows: NAGVMQNPRHLVRRRGQEARLRCSPMKGHSHVYWYRQLPEEGLKFMVYLQKENIIDESGMPKERFSAEFPKEGPSILRIQQVVRGDSAAYFCASSPDGTSSYEQYFGPGTRLTVT.

J is TRBJ1-2 and V is TRBV2; D gene uncertain. Between the trimmed V and J ends, which lost 2 bases and 8 bases, there was a span of 21 bases. Germline V CDR1 and CDR2: SNHLY, FYNNEI. The CDR3 is 16 residues long. The CDR3 DNA is TGTGCCAGCAGTGAATACGGGAGACCGCCCGCGGGAGGCTACACCTTC. This sequence encodes CASSEYGRPPAGGYTF.

V gene TRBV28 combines with J gene TRBJ1-1; D ambiguous. Germline-derived CDR1 and CDR2 are MDHEN and SYDVKM. The CDR3 extends over 12 amino acids. V was shortened by 5 bases and J by 4 bases, with 8 bases between the two germline ends. The CDR3 DNA sequence: TGTGCCAGCAGTCTTCCAGCCACTGAAGCTTTCTTT. Translating it yields CASSLPATEAFF.

This clone was counted only a few times. The CDR3 DNA sequence: TGTGCCAGCAGCCTGGGGGAGAATCAGCCCCAGCATTTT. Encoded protein: CASSLGENQPQHF. The V call is TRBV7-7, the J call TRBJ1-5, with D maybe TRBD1 (5 bases). Trimming removed 5 bases at V and 4 bases at J, with 9 bases between. The CDR3 is made up of 13 amino acids. Germline assignment: CDR1 SSHAT and CDR2 FNYEAQ (reference sequence). The whole variable domain, filled in from reference TRBV7-7 and TRBJ1-5, reads GAGVSQSPRYKVTKRGQDVTLRCDPISSHATLYWYQQALGQGPEFLTYFNYEAQPDKSGLPSDRFSAERPEGSISTLTIQRTEQRDSAMYRCASSLGENQPQHFGDGTRLSIL.